This entry is about one T cell receptor beta chain. These data are taken from a study of blood T cell repertoires in COVID-19. About the study: There were acute and convalescent COVID-19 samples, and they came from the United States, Italy and Spain. PBMCs, B-cell-depleted T cells, or T cells were the source of the cDNA or gDNA that made up the material.

Original data processing: Nucleated cell counts were estimated from reference gene primer amplification. Sequencing was performed with immunoSEQ multiplex PCR; in TCRdb, only in-frame clones are kept and a portion is missing. V and J calls and clone size are copied from that table; D and trimming were computed from the DNA. The sample yields roughly 170,000 clones, about 80% seen once. The sequenced sample consisted of peripheral blood. This receptor was obtained from a woman in her sixties or seventies with acute or convalescent COVID-19.

CDR3 DNA: TGTGCCTGGAATCAAAGGTCAGGGAGGGGAAACACCATATATTTT. Protein product: CAWNQRSGRGNTIYF. The chain links TRBV30 to TRBJ1-3; a weak D match, TRBD1 (5 bases). Trimming left V 4 bases short and J 4 bases short, with 17 bases between. The germline V gene encodes CDR1 GTSNPN and CDR2 SVGIG (reference sequence). CDR3 length: 15 residues.